These 25 T cell receptor beta chains came from one sample sequenced in a study of STAT5B mutations in CD4+ large granular lymphocyte leukemia. Sequencing was performed with immunoSEQ multiplex PCR; in TCRdb, only in-frame clones are kept and a portion is missing. The data contain tens of thousands of clones, about 69% of them singletons. Sequencing was performed on CD4+ T cells from blood buffy coats. The receptor source for this set is a human donor in good health.

This chain connects TRBV5-1 to TRBJ1-1; possible D gene TRBD1, 5 bases. The V end lost 0 bases, the J end lost 6 bases, and 12 bases lay between the germline ends. Germline V gives CDR1 SGHRS, CDR2 YFSETQ. CDR3 length equals 14 residues. For the CDR3, the DNA is TGCGCCAGCAGCTTGGGAGGGGTCGGGTCTGAAGCTTTCTTT. Protein product: CASSLGGVGSEAFF. Full variable domain (rest looked up from reference TRBV5-1 and TRBJ1-1): KAGVTQTPRYLIKTRGQQVTLSCSPISGHRSVSWYQQTPGQGLQFLFEYFSETQRNKGNFPGRFSGRQFSNSRSEMNVSTLELGDSALYLCASSLGGVGSEAFFGQGTRLTVV.

The chain recombines TRBV6-6 with TRBJ2-7; TRBD1 aligns across 10 bases. This CDR3 is built from 15 residues. Germline V gives CDR1 MNHNY, CDR2 SVGAGI (reference sequence). The J segment lost 1 base and the V segment lost 6 bases, leaving 6 bases of the junction unmatched. The CDR3, as DNA: TGTGCCAGCAGGTACGGGACAGGGGAATCCTACGAGCAGTACTTC. Encoded protein: CASRYGTGESYEQYF.

V usage is TRBV12-5 and J usage is TRBJ1-5, with 9 bases matching TRBD1. The CDR3 is 16 residues long. Germline lookup yields CDR1 LGHNT and CDR2 FRNRAP. The junction had 5 bases not matched to a gene; V was cut back by 4 bases and J by 1 base. The CDR3 bases are TGTGCTAGTGGTTCCGGGACAGGGATCAGCAATCAGCCCCAGCATTTT. It specifies CASGSGTGISNQPQHF.

This chain uses TRBV11-2 with TRBJ2-1; 7 nucleotides agree with TRBD2. V lost 5 bases, J lost 0 bases, and 7 bases stayed unmatched. Germline V CDR1 and CDR2: SGHAT, FQNNGV. The CDR3 runs 16 residues. This CDR3 reads CASSLGGESSYNEQFF. The DNA for the CDR3 is TGTGCCAGCAGCCTGGGGGGGGAGAGCTCCTACAATGAGCAGTTCTTC.

This clone showed up just once. The chain is built from TRBV5-6 and TRBJ2-3, with D possibly being TRBD2 (5 bases). Trimming took off 2 bases at V and 2 bases at J, with 12 bases between the two ends. The germline CDR1 and CDR2 sequences are SGHDT and YYEEEE. CDR3 length: 15 amino acids. CDR3 DNA: TGTGCCAGCAGCTTTTGGGCGGGCCTCACAGATACGCAGTATTTT. It yields the protein CASSFWAGLTDTQYF.

The rearrangement uses TRBV9 and TRBJ2-6; D ambiguous. V lost 0 bases to trimming and J lost 1 base, with 5 bases between them. The CDR3 spans 15 residues. From germline, CDR1 is SGDLS and CDR2 YYNGEE. This CDR3 reads CASSVVGSGANVLTF. Written as DNA, the CDR3 is TGTGCCAGCAGCGTAGTGGGGTCTGGGGCCAACGTCCTGACTTTC.

The chain couples TRBV18 to TRBJ2-7; 8 bases match TRBD1. Germline lookup yields CDR1 KGHSH and CDR2 LQKENI. After removal of 2 bases from V and 6 bases from J, the junction contained 6 bases not matched to a gene. This CDR3 is 14 amino acids long. The CDR3: CASSPNLDRVEQYF. In DNA, the CDR3 is TGTGCCAGCTCACCAAACCTGGACAGGGTCGAGCAGTACTTC. Looking up the rest from reference TRBV18 and TRBJ2-7 gives the full variable domain: NAGVMQNPRHLVRRRGQEARLRCSPMKGHSHVYWYRQLPEEGLKFMVYLQKENIIDESGMPKERFSAEFPKEGPSILRIQQVVRGDSAAYFCASSPNLDRVEQYFGPGTRLTVT.

The chain links TRBV6-5 to TRBJ2-2; D gene ambiguous. V was shortened by 2 bases and J by 0 bases, with 10 bases between the two germline ends. Germline V gene sequence: CDR1 MNHEY, CDR2 SVGAGI. The CDR3 runs 16 residues. Here the CDR3 reads CASSYDFGSNTGELFF. CDR3 bases: TGTGCCAGCAGTTACGACTTCGGATCGAACACCGGGGAGCTGTTTTTT.

The J gene is TRBJ2-7, the V gene TRBV27, with 9 bases that match TRBD2. Germline V gene sequence: CDR1 MNHEY, CDR2 SMNVEV (reference sequence). The CDR3 has 19 residues. J lost 0 bases, V lost 0 bases, and 12 bases had no gene match. DNA of the CDR3: TGTGCCAGCAGTTTATCGATGAGGCGGACTAGCGTAGGCTCCTACGAGCAGTACTTC. Protein product: CASSLSMRRTSVGSYEQYF.

The chain uses TRBV7-4 and TRBJ1-1, with D possibly TRBD1 on 6 matching bases. Trimming pared 4 bases from V and 1 base from J, leaving 19 bases between. This CDR3 has 17 residues. The germline gives CDR1 SGHVT, CDR2 SQSDAQ. The CDR3 DNA is TGTGCCAGCAGCTACAAATCCCGACGACAGGAGAACACTGAAGCTTTCTTT. Amino acid sequence: CASSYKSRRQENTEAFF.

V gene TRBV15 combines with J gene TRBJ2-5, with 9 bases aligning to TRBD1. The DNA end lines up better with TRBJ2-7; the J call may be wrong. Germline-derived CDR1 and CDR2 are LNHNV and YYDKDF (reference sequence). The CDR3 has 15 amino acids. CDR3 amino acids: CATSRGQGPAYEQYF. The CDR3 DNA reads as TGTGCCACCAGCAGGGGACAGGGCCCAGCCTACGAGCAGTACTTC.

This CDR3 is CAWSHQTPPYEQYF. CDR3 nucleotide sequence: TGTGCCTGGAGCCACCAGACTCCCCCCTACGAGCAGTACTTC. The chain is built from TRBV30 and TRBJ2-7; D is unresolved. Trimming cost V 3 bases and J 2 bases, with 14 bases left between them. The CDR3 covers 14 residues. Per the germline V gene, CDR1 is GTSNPN and CDR2 is SVGIG (reference sequence). Complete variable domain (other parts from reference TRBV30 and TRBJ2-7): SQTIHQWPATLVQPVGSPLSLECTVEGTSNPNLYWYRQAAGRGLQLLFYSVGIGQISSEVPQNLSASRPQDRQFILSSKKLLLSDSGFYLCAWSHQTPPYEQYFGPGTRLTVT.

The rearrangement links TRBV5-6 to TRBJ1-2, with 7 bases that match TRBD1. The junction had 14 bases not matched to a gene; V was cut back by 7 bases and J by 5 bases. Germline V gives CDR1 SGHDT, CDR2 YYEEEE. This CDR3 region has 15 residues. Written as DNA, the CDR3 is TGTGCCAGCCGAAACAGGGGAGCATATAGGTATGGCTACACCTTC. Encoded protein: CASRNRGAYRYGYTF.

This chain connects TRBV11-3 to TRBJ2-1; D is undetermined. CDR3 length: 11 residues. The V and J ends lost 4 bases and 8 bases respectively, with 6 bases between them. Germline assignment: CDR1 SGHNT and CDR2 YENEEA. As DNA, the CDR3 is TGTGCCAGCAGCTCGATGGATGAGCAGTTCTTC. Translating it yields CASSSMDEQFF.

This chain uses TRBV25-1 with TRBJ2-2; 11 nucleotides agree with TRBD1. Trimming cost V 6 bases and J 6 bases; bases outside gene matches: 6. The CDR3 covers 15 residues. CDR1 and CDR2 (germline): MGHDK, SYGVNS. The CDR3 loop reads CASSRTGGLAGELFF. The CDR3 region has the DNA TGTGCCAGCAGCCGGACAGGGGGCTTGGCCGGGGAGCTGTTTTTT.

This sequence joins TRBV25-1 and TRBJ1-2; 10 nucleotides line up with TRBD1. The CDR3 contains 14 residues. Trimming at V came to 4 bases and at J to 4 bases, leaving 3 bases not matched to a gene. CDR1 is MGHDK and CDR2 is SYGVNS in the germline V gene. The CDR3 loop is CASSGGQGLYGYTF. The CDR3 DNA is TGTGCCAGCAGTGGGGGACAGGGGCTCTATGGCTACACCTTC.

This chain uses TRBV6-1 with TRBJ1-4; D is undetermined. The CDR3 contains 15 residues. The germline CDR1 and CDR2 sequences are MNHNS and SASEGT. Trimming stripped 1 base from V and 8 bases from J, with 14 bases between. The CDR3 loop is CASSEVGRRGEKLFF. DNA of the CDR3: TGTGCCAGCAGTGAAGTCGGCAGAAGAGGGGAAAAACTGTTTTTT.

V and J are TRBV9 and TRBJ2-7; D is unresolved. V was clipped by 0 bases and J by 0 bases, with 10 bases between them. CDR1 is SGDLS and CDR2 is YYNGEE in the germline V gene. CDR3 length: 15 amino acids. The CDR3 DNA is TGTGCCAGCAGCGTAGGCACGTGGAGCTCCTACGAGCAGTACTTC. Amino acids: CASSVGTWSSYEQYF.

V and J are TRBV2 and TRBJ2-4, with D maybe TRBD2 (5 bases). The CDR3 loop spans 14 amino acids. The V gene lost 7 bases and the J gene lost 1 base, with 11 bases spanning the gap. Germline CDR1 reads SNHLY; CDR2 reads FYNNEI. CDR3 amino acids: CASNRGMAKNIQYF. As DNA, the CDR3 is TGTGCCAGCAATCGGGGTATGGCCAAAAACATTCAGTACTTC.

The gene calls are TRBV5-4 and TRBJ1-3; D is undetermined. The V end was cut by 1 base, the J end by 1 base, with 12 bases between. The CDR3 length is 16 residues. The V gene's germline CDR1 is SGHNT and CDR2 YYREEE (reference sequence). The chain's CDR3 is CASSLRPAGSGNTIYF. The CDR3 nucleotides read TGTGCCAGCAGCTTGAGGCCCGCGGGATCTGGAAACACCATATATTTT. Based on the CDR3 plus reference TRBV5-4 and TRBJ1-3, the full variable domain is ETGVTQSPTHLIKTRGQQVTLRCSSQSGHNTVSWYQQALGQGPQFIFQYYREEENGRGNFPPRFSGLQFPNYSSELNVNALELDDSALYLCASSLRPAGSGNTIYFGEGSWLTVV.

This chain joins TRBV19 and TRBJ1-1, with 8 bases aligning to TRBD1. The CDR3 sequence is 17 residues long. V gave up 4 bases and J gave up 4 bases; unmatched junction bases: 14. The germline gives CDR1 LNHDA, CDR2 SQIVND (reference sequence). The CDR3 sequence is CASSKWDRRVSLTEAFF. The CDR3 DNA sequence: TGTGCCAGTAGTAAATGGGACAGGAGGGTAAGTCTCACTGAAGCTTTCTTT.

There are a few counts of this clone. The chain carries TRBV6-1 and TRBJ2-2; no clear D. The CDR3 loop spans 15 amino acids. Trimming took off 8 bases at V and 0 bases at J, with 13 bases between the two ends. From germline, CDR1 is MNHNS and CDR2 SASEGT. DNA for the CDR3: TGTGCCAGCGTACGCAGCGCCGCGAACACCGGGGAGCTGTTTTTT. Protein sequence: CASVRSAANTGELFF.

About this clone itself: The germline gene is not matched at one end of the junction; a read error may be the cause. This chain uses TRBV6-6 with TRBJ2-6; no clear D. This CDR3 comprises 13 residues. Germline V lookup: CDR1 MNHNY, CDR2 SVGAGI (reference sequence). Here the CDR3 reads CASSNSGANVLTF. CDR3 coding DNA: TGTGCCAGCAGTAACTCTGGGGCCAACGTCCTGACTTTC.

V and J are TRBV28 and TRBJ1-2; a possible D gene is TRBD1 (5 bases). Germline-derived CDR1 and CDR2 are MDHEN and SYDVKM. CDR3 size: 14 residues. V lost 6 bases to trimming and J lost 2 bases, with 13 bases between them. The CDR3 nucleotides read TGTGCCAGCAGCTTAACGGGACGGAACTATGGCTACACCTTC. Its protein is CASSLTGRNYGYTF.

This chain joins TRBV27 and TRBJ2-5; a possible D gene is TRBD1 (7 bases). Trimming shortened V by 6 bases and J by 1 base, and 15 bases separated the two germline ends. Germline V gene data show CDR1 as MNHEY and CDR2 as SMNVEV (reference sequence). The CDR3 loop spans 15 amino acids. In DNA form, the CDR3 reads TGTGCCAGCAGCCCGGGGGCAGGGGGCCAAGAGACCCAGTACTTC. This gives the protein CASSPGAGGQETQYF.